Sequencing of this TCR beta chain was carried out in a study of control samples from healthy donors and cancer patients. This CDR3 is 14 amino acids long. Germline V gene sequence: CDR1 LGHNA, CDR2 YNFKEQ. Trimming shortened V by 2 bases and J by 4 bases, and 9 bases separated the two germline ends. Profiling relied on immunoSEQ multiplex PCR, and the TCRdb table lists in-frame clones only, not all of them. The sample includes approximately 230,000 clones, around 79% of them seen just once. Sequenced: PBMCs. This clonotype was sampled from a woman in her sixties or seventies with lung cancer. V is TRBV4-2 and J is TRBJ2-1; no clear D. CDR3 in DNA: TGTGCCAGCAGCCAACCTTTGGGGTACAATGAGCAGTTCTTC. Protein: CASSQPLGYNEQFF.